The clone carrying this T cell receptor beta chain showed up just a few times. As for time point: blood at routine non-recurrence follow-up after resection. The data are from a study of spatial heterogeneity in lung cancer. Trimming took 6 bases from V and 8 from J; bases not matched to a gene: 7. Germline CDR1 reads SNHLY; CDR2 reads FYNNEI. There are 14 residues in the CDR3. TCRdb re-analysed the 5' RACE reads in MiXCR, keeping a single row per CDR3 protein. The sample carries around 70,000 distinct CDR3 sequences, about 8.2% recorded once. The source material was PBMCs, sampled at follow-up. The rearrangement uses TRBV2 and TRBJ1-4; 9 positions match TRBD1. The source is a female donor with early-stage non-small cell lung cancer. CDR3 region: CASRETGGKEKLFF. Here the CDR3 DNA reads TGTGCCAGCAGGGAGACAGGGGGTAAAGAAAAACTGTTTTTT.